This T cell receptor (beta chain) derives from a study of T cell responses to AZD1222 COVID-19 vaccine. Study-level results: In all cases, repertoires were sampled only after the peak T cell response.

Of note for this clone: Its specificity is unknown.

CDR1 is LNHDA and CDR2 is SQIVND in the germline V gene (reference sequence). The CDR3 consists of 17 residues. With 2 bases clipped from V and 2 bases from J, the junction kept 7 bases outside the gene matches. Assay used: immunoSEQ multiplex PCR; TCRdb lists only in-frame clones, some missing. Here the sample spans around 70,000 clones, about nine tenths being singletons. The clonotype originates from an adult in good health. The material sequenced was peripheral blood, taken on day 0 of AZD1222 vaccination. The rearrangement joins TRBV19 to TRBJ2-3; 10 bases are a match to TRBD2. Here the CDR3 reads CASSIRPSGSITDTQYF. CDR3 DNA: TGTGCCAGTAGTATACGGCCTAGCGGGAGTATCACAGATACGCAGTATTTT.